The 8 T cell receptor beta chains listed next were all sequenced from one sample in a study of shared clonotypes between healthy human individuals. The naive CD8 fraction comprised CD45RO-negative cells positively selected for CCR7 and excluded terminally differentiated effector memory CD45RA+ cells. Assay: immunoSEQ multiplex PCR; the TCRdb copy retains only in-frame clones and omits some. The sample shows hundreds of thousands of clones, 96% of them seen only once. Sequenced material: naive CD8+ T cells sorted from blood. The source is a woman in her twenties or thirties in good health.

The chain combines TRBV28 with TRBJ1-1, with 7 bases lining up with TRBD1. Trimming cost V 2 bases and J 0 bases; bases outside gene matches: 9. CDR1 is MDHEN and CDR2 is SYDVKM in the germline V gene. The CDR3 sequence is 17 residues long. CDR3 in amino acids: CASSLIGQEEMNTEAFF. The CDR3 nucleotides are TGTGCCAGCAGTTTAATCGGACAGGAAGAGATGAACACTGAAGCTTTCTTT. Drawing the rest from reference TRBV28 and TRBJ1-1, the complete variable domain is DVKVTQSSRYLVKRTGEKVFLECVQDMDHENMFWYRQDPGLGLRLIYFSYDVKMKEKGDIPEGYSVSREKKERFSLILESASTNQTSMYLCASSLIGQEEMNTEAFFGQGTRLTVV.

The CDR3 spells CASSLSRAGFDGYTF. The CDR3 coding sequence is TGTGCCAGCAGTTTATCGCGAGCAGGCTTCGATGGCTACACCTTC. This chain uses TRBV27 with TRBJ1-2; D call uncertain. CDR1 and CDR2 (germline): MNHEY, SMNVEV (reference sequence). V lost 0 bases and J 6 bases, leaving 14 bases between the germline ends. The CDR3 has 15 amino acids.

The chain carries TRBV28 and TRBJ2-7; D perhaps matches TRBD1 (6 bases). V was trimmed by 6 bases and J by 7 bases, leaving 13 bases between them. Per germline, CDR1 MDHEN and CDR2 SYDVKM. This CDR3 comprises 12 residues. The CDR3 protein is CASSMTGREQYF. CDR3 nucleotide sequence: TGTGCCAGCAGCATGACAGGCAGGGAGCAGTACTTC.

This clone was recorded only once. The gene calls are TRBV7-6 and TRBJ2-7; TRBD1 matches 7 bases. The CDR3 is 15 residues long. Germline V gene lookup returns CDR1 SGHVS and CDR2 FNYEAQ. The V segment lost 1 base and the J segment 4 bases; nucleotides outside the gene matches: 7. The CDR3 loop is CASSLESGQKYEQYF. CDR3 in DNA: TGTGCCAGCAGCTTAGAATCGGGACAGAAGTACGAGCAGTACTTC.

This clone came up once. Other DNA sequences in this specimen translate into the identical CDR3. The gene calls are TRBV28 and TRBJ1-5; no firm D call. The CDR3 is 15 amino acids. Trimming pared 3 bases from V and 0 bases from J, leaving 9 bases between. Per germline, CDR1 MDHEN and CDR2 SYDVKM. CDR3 loop: CASSFYRGSNQPQHF. CDR3 DNA sequence: TGTGCCAGCAGTTTTTATCGGGGTAGCAATCAGCCCCAGCATTTT.

The chain joins TRBV7-9 to TRBJ1-2, with TRBD1 as a possible D gene (5 bases). Trimming removed 5 bases from V and 4 bases from J, with 23 bases in between. This CDR3 has 17 amino acids. Looked up from germline, CDR1 is SEHNR and CDR2 is FQNEAQ (reference sequence). The CDR3, as DNA: TGTGCCAGCAGCCCACCCTGGGACCGGGGAATCGGCTATGGCTACACCTTC. This codes for CASSPPWDRGIGYGYTF.

CDR3 residues: CASSVATWGVGETQYF. The CDR3 DNA reads as TGTGCCAGCAGCGTAGCTACCTGGGGCGTTGGGGAGACCCAGTACTTC. The chain recombines TRBV9 with TRBJ2-5, with D maybe TRBD1 (5 bases). The germline gives CDR1 SGDLS, CDR2 YYNGEE. The V gene lost 0 bases and the J gene lost 5 bases, with 17 bases spanning the gap. The CDR3 totals 16 residues.

This sequence joins TRBV6-1 and TRBJ1-4, with D hard to call. The CDR3 is 15 amino acids. From germline, CDR1 is MNHNS and CDR2 SASEGT. Trimming took off 4 bases at V and 4 bases at J, with 13 bases between the two ends. This CDR3 reads CASSVWTANNEKLFF. CDR3 bases: TGTGCCAGCAGTGTCTGGACCGCTAATAATGAAAAACTGTTTTTT.